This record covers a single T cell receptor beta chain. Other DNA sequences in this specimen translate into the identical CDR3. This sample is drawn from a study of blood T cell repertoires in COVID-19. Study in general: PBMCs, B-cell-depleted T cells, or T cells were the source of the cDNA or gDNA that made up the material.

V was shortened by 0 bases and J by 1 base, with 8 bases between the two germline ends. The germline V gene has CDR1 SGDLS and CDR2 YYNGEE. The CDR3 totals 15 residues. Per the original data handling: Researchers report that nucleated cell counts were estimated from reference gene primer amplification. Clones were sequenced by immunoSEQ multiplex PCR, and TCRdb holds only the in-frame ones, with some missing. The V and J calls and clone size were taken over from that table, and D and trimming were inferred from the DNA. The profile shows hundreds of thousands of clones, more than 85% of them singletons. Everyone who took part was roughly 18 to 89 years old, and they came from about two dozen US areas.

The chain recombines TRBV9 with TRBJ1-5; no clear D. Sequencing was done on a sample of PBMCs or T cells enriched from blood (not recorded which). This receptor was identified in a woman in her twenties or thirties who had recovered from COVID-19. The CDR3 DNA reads TGTGCCAGCAGCGTAGACGGTCGGAGCAATCAGCCCCAGCATTTT. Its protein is CASSVDGRSNQPQHF.